The 18 T cell receptor beta chains given below trace back to one sample, sequenced in a study of T cell changes during pregnancy in multiple sclerosis. Data came from immunoSEQ multiplex PCR; TCRdb stores just in-frame clones and leaves some out. This table holds around 95,000 clones, about 93% found once. This material consisted of peripheral blood, taken after pregnancy. Every receptor here comes from a female donor in good health, enrolled as a control in a pregnancy study.

The rearrangement joins TRBV7-9 to TRBJ2-1; 7 bases are a match to TRBD1. CDR3 length equals 15 residues. Germline lookup yields CDR1 SEHNR and CDR2 FQNEAQ (reference sequence). After removal of 3 bases from V and 2 bases from J, the junction contained 4 bases not matched to a gene. The CDR3 region is CASSFRDRTYNEQFF. In DNA, the CDR3 is TGTGCCAGCAGCTTCAGGGACAGAACCTACAATGAGCAGTTCTTC.

The chain uses TRBV6-1 and TRBJ1-5, with TRBD1 matching 10 bases. Per germline, CDR1 MNHNS and CDR2 SASEGT. The J segment lost 1 base and the V segment lost 6 bases, leaving 3 bases of the junction unmatched. CDR3 length: 15 amino acids. CDR3 residues: CASSRDRGSNQPQHF. The DNA of the CDR3 is TGTGCCAGCAGCCGGGACAGGGGAAGCAATCAGCCCCAGCATTTT.

The chain joins TRBV5-1 to TRBJ1-3; possibly TRBD1 for D (5 bases). V was trimmed by 8 bases and J by 2 bases, leaving 11 bases between them. The germline CDR1 and CDR2 sequences are SGHRS and YFSETQ. CDR3 size: 13 residues. The CDR3 here is CASRAGPGNTIYF. CDR3 in DNA: TGCGCCAGTCGGGCGGGACCTGGAAACACCATATATTTT.

This sequence joins TRBV19 and TRBJ2-2; D gene unclear. V shed 1 base and J shed 3 bases, with 9 bases lying between them. The V gene's germline CDR1 is LNHDA and CDR2 SQIVND (reference sequence). This CDR3 contains 15 residues. The DNA for the CDR3 is TGTGCCAGTAGTATAGGAGGCTTTGACACCGGGGAGCTGTTTTTT. Amino acid sequence: CASSIGGFDTGELFF.

In the case of this clone: Other DNA sequences within the sample encode an identical CDR3. The chain recombines TRBV28 with TRBJ2-1; 10 bases line up with TRBD2. This CDR3 is built from 15 residues. Germline trimming cut 6 bases from V and 2 bases from J; bases unmatched to any gene: 4. Germline CDR1 reads MDHEN; CDR2 reads SYDVKM. The CDR3 DNA sequence: TGTGCCAGCAGCCTGACTAGCGGGCCCTACAATGAGCAGTTCTTC. Protein sequence: CASSLTSGPYNEQFF.

The chain is built from TRBV7-2 and TRBJ2-1, with 7 positions matching TRBD2. The CDR3 loop spans 16 amino acids. Per the germline V gene, CDR1 is SGHTA and CDR2 is FQGNSA. V trimming: 5 bases; J trimming: 2 bases; junction bases outside the gene matches: 9. DNA for the CDR3: TGTGCCAGCAGCCTCTCGGGAGCGGGAACCTACAATGAGCAGTTCTTC. It translates to CASSLSGAGTYNEQFF.

The chain joins TRBV28 to TRBJ2-1; TRBD2 agrees at 15 bases. The CDR3 covers 15 residues. Germline assignment: CDR1 MDHEN and CDR2 SYDVKM. V lost 4 bases and J lost 9; bases outside the gene matches: 4. CDR3 bases: TGTGCCAGCAGTTCCGGGACTAGCGGGAGGCTTGAGCAGTTCTTC. Its protein product is CASSSGTSGRLEQFF.

The chain has TRBV6-5 and TRBJ1-4; 7 positions match TRBD1. Trimming took 0 bases from V and 8 from J; bases not matched to a gene: 6. The CDR3 covers 15 residues. CDR1 MNHEY and CDR2 SVGAGI come from the germline V gene. The CDR3 sequence is CASSYSGGLQEKLFF. CDR3 DNA sequence: TGTGCCAGCAGTTACTCAGGGGGCTTGCAGGAAAAACTGTTTTTT.

V gene TRBV5-4 combines with J gene TRBJ2-7; tentative D call: TRBD2 (5 bases). V lost 0 bases and J 3 bases, leaving 7 bases between the germline ends. The CDR3 has 13 residues. Germline CDR1 SGHNT, CDR2 YYREEE (reference sequence). CDR3: CASSLAGIYEQYF. CDR3 nucleotides: TGTGCCAGCAGCTTGGCGGGGATCTACGAGCAGTACTTC.

The rearrangement uses TRBV28 and TRBJ2-7; 10 bases fit TRBD1. The CDR3 is made up of 17 amino acids. Germline lookup yields CDR1 MDHEN and CDR2 SYDVKM. V lost 3 bases and J lost 4; bases outside the gene matches: 12. The CDR3 DNA is TGTGCCAGCAGTTTCTCCGCCGGGACAGGGGTTTATTACGAGCAGTACTTC. This codes for CASSFSAGTGVYYEQYF.

The rearrangement joins TRBV5-1 to TRBJ2-2; 9 bases agree with TRBD1. The ends lost 4 bases at V and 0 bases at J; junction bases unmatched: 1. Germline lookup yields CDR1 SGHRS and CDR2 YFSETQ. This CDR3 spans 15 amino acids. CDR3 protein: CASSRQGANTGELFF. The CDR3 DNA follows: TGCGCCAGCAGCCGACAGGGGGCGAACACCGGGGAGCTGTTTTTT.

This sequence joins TRBV4-2 and TRBJ2-7, with TRBD2 matching 8 bases. The CDR3 covers 16 residues. The germline V gene encodes CDR1 LGHNA and CDR2 YNFKEQ. V lost 0 bases to trimming and J lost 3 bases; unmatched junction nucleotides: 7. The CDR3 is CASSQDSSGSVYEQYF. In DNA form, the CDR3 reads TGTGCCAGCAGCCAAGATTCGAGCGGGAGTGTCTACGAGCAGTACTTC.

V usage is TRBV25-1 and J usage is TRBJ2-3; 10 positions agree with TRBD2. The CDR3 consists of 17 residues. The junction had 7 bases not matched to a gene; V was cut back by 4 bases and J by 0 bases. Germline V gives CDR1 MGHDK, CDR2 SYGVNS. The chain's CDR3 is CASSGGGLAESTDTQYF. CDR3 in DNA: TGTGCCAGCAGTGGGGGAGGACTAGCGGAAAGCACAGATACGCAGTATTTT. The entire variable domain, with the rest obtained from reference TRBV25-1 and TRBJ2-3, is as follows: EADIYQTPRYLVIGTGKKITLECSQTMGHDKMYWYQQDPGMELHLIHYSYGVNSTEKGDLSSESTVSRIRTEHFPLTLESARPSHTSQYLCASSGGGLAESTDTQYFGPGTRLTVL.

The V and J genes are TRBV6-5 and TRBJ1-5; D remains ambiguous. Trimming shortened V by 5 bases and J by 6 bases, and 14 bases separated the two germline ends. The germline V gene has CDR1 MNHEY and CDR2 SVGAGI. The CDR3 spans 14 residues. For the CDR3, the DNA is TGTGCCAGCAGTAGCCTCAAGGGAGGTCAGCCCCAGCATTTT. Translated: CASSSLKGGQPQHF.

V is TRBV9 and J is TRBJ2-7, with a tentative D call TRBD2 (7 bases). Germline assignment: CDR1 SGDLS and CDR2 YYNGEE. V was pared by 7 bases and J by 6 bases, with 14 bases between. The CDR3 sequence is 12 residues long. CDR3 nucleotide sequence: TGTGCCAGCGAGGGGGGGGGCGGCGAGCAGTACTTC. This codes for CASEGGGGEQYF.

The chain joins TRBV19 to TRBJ1-5; a weak D match, TRBD1 (5 bases). Trimming left V 4 bases short and J 1 base short, with 11 bases between. Germline V gene sequence: CDR1 LNHDA, CDR2 SQIVND (reference sequence). The CDR3 consists of 15 residues. As DNA, the CDR3 is TGTGCCAGTAGTAAACAGGTCCTAAGCAATCAGCCCCAGCATTTT. Translated, it gives CASSKQVLSNQPQHF.

The chain is built from TRBV6-1 and TRBJ2-7; TRBD1 matches at 8 bases. Trimming at V came to 6 bases and at J to 2 bases, leaving 6 bases not matched to a gene. The CDR3 is 14 amino acids. Germline values: CDR1 MNHNS, CDR2 SASEGT. This chain's CDR3 is CASRDPGQAYEQYF. DNA for the CDR3: TGTGCCAGCAGAGACCCGGGACAGGCCTACGAGCAGTACTTC.

This clone was detected a few times. The same CDR3 is also encoded by other DNA sequences in this sample. The chain employs TRBV7-9 and TRBJ1-2; TRBD1 agrees at 7 bases. The ends lost 7 bases at V and 7 bases at J; junction bases unmatched: 3. The CDR3 has 11 residues. Germline V gene sequence: CDR1 SEHNR, CDR2 FQNEAQ (reference sequence). The CDR3 DNA is TGTGCCAGCACGCCAGGGGGTGGCTACACCTTC. As protein: CASTPGGGYTF.